This paragraph covers one T cell receptor (beta chain) sequence. This CDR3 spans 17 amino acids. Per the germline V gene, CDR1 is KGHSH and CDR2 is LQKENI. The V and J ends lost 0 bases and 0 bases, in that order; junction bases with no gene match: 5. The data belong to a study of blood T cell repertoires in COVID-19. Using immunoSEQ multiplex PCR, the repertoire was profiled, and TCRdb retains in-frame clones only, with some absent. The data contain some 180,000 clones, around 83% of them singletons. The chain links TRBV18 to TRBJ1-3; 7 nucleotides match TRBD1. This clonotype was sampled from a human donor in a cohort sampled during active COVID-19. Material: peripheral blood. The CDR3 region is CASSPPGQSSSGNTIYF. The CDR3 nucleotides read TGTGCCAGCTCACCACCGGGACAGTCCAGCTCTGGAAACACCATATATTTT.